This entry concerns a single T cell receptor beta chain. What it binds is not known. This entry comes from a study of T cell repertoires in ileal Crohn's disease. Study results and limitations: All patients with clonality above 26.8% had endoscopic recurrence.

Here immunoSEQ multiplex PCR was the method, and the copy in TCRdb shows in-frame clones only, minus some. The table lists about 4,000 clones, 76% of them singletons. CDR1 is SGHVS and CDR2 is FNYEAQ in the germline V gene. J gave up 8 bases and V 5 bases, and 15 bases lay outside the gene matches. This CDR3 is 17 amino acids long. As to time point: inflamed ileum from the surgical specimen. The sequenced sample was ileal tissue. This TCR derives from an adult with Crohn's disease. The rearrangement uses TRBV7-6 and TRBJ1-2, with 12 bases fitting TRBD1. CDR3 DNA: TGTGCCAGCAGCCTCACCGCGGGACAGGGGGCCCTTGGGGGCTACACCTTC. As protein: CASSLTAGQGALGGYTF. The complete variable domain, with remaining parts taken from reference TRBV7-6 and TRBJ1-2, reads GAGVSQSPRYKVTKRGQDVALRCDPISGHVSLYWYRQALGQGPEFLTYFNYEAQQDKSGLPNDRFSAERPEGSISTLTIQRTEQRDSAMYRCASSLTAGQGALGGYTFGSGTRLTVV.